The clone carrying this T cell receptor beta chain was counted many times. Its target is not known. TCR beta CDR3 region amplification was performed from RNA transcripts. In the first-round RT-PCR of the TCR CDR3, the HTBI primer set was used. TCRdb called the multiplex PCR reads again in MiXCR, with one record for every CDR3 protein. The table lists some 180,000 distinct CDR3 sequences, about 17% of them singletons. The data belong to a study of T cells in Graves' hyperthyroidism and ophthalmopathy. Newly diagnosed hyperthyroidism patients aged 18 to 65 years had disease lasting under 2 months. Uncontrolled infection, other autoimmune disease, pregnancy or lactation disqualified patients from enrolment. Findings and caveats of the study: Blood also carried most thyroid clonotypes expanded above 0.001. Ophthalmopathy could be told apart from stable hyperthyroidism with a 13 V-J model.

V was pared by 2 bases and J by 6 bases, with 7 bases of the junction left unmatched. Germline CDR1 is SEHNR and CDR2 is FQNEAQ (reference sequence). The CDR3 is 15 amino acids. The receptor was isolated from a woman aged 50 to 60 with Graves' hyperthyroidism. This chain uses TRBV7-9 with TRBJ2-5; 9 bases fit TRBD2. The sequenced sample was blood. CDR3 sequence reads: CASSLKRLAVKTQYF. In DNA form, the CDR3 reads TGTGCCAGCAGCTTAAAAAGACTAGCGGTGAAGACCCAGTACTTC.